The text below deals with one TCR beta chain. No antigen is known for it. The donors were in the roughly 130-subject validation cohort, distinct from the approximately 700-subject first cohort. Profiled with immunoSEQ multiplex PCR; TCRdb holds only in-frame clones, not every one. The sample carries more than 95,000 clones, roughly nine tenths recorded once. This specimen comes from a study of cytomegalovirus exposure and HLA in healthy donors. Notes on the study in general: Cytomegalovirus-associated status was assigned to around 160 TCR beta chains.

The CDR3 is 13 residues long. V dropped 1 base and J dropped 3 bases, with 6 bases sitting between them. Germline CDR1 is SGHDN and CDR2 is FVKESK. The rearrangement uses TRBV14 and TRBJ1-2; D unresolved. The TCR sequence derives from a woman aged 18-29 years in good health and CMV-seronegative. Material: PBMCs. The CDR3 here is CASSQVRDYGYTF. Written as DNA, the CDR3 is TGTGCCAGCAGCCAAGTCCGGGACTATGGCTACACCTTC.